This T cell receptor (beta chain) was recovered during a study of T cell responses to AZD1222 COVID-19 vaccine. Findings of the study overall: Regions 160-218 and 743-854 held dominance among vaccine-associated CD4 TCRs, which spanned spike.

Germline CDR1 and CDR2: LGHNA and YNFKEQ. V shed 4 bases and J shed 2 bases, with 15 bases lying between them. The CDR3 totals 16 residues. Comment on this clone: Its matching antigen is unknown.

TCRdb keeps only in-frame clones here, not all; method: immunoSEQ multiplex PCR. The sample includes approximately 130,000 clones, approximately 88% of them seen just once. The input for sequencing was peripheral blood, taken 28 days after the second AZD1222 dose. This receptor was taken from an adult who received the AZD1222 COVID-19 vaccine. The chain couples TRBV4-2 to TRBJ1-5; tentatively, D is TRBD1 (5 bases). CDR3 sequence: CASSRHLTEGNQPQHF. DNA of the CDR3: TGTGCCAGCAGCCGTCACCTGACAGAGGGCAATCAGCCCCAGCATTTT.